The sequence of this TCR beta chain was determined in a study of cytomegalovirus exposure and HLA in healthy donors. In the study overall: The 120 validation repertoires, a later analysis reported, used the same platform as the approximately 670 first-cohort repertoires. Broader study findings: The finding came from a later analysis; first-cohort TCR clusters tended to co-occur in the roughly 110 validation repertoires. Using the classifier, cytomegalovirus status was reportedly diagnosed with high specificity and sensitivity.

For this clone: What it binds is unknown. The junction departs from the called germline gene at one end, perhaps through a read error.

CDR1 is MNHNY and CDR2 is SVGAGI in the germline V gene (reference sequence). The CDR3 has 16 residues. The donors were members of the validation cohort comprising about 120 subjects, separate from the roughly 650-subject first cohort. Measured with immunoSEQ multiplex PCR; TCRdb has only the in-frame clones, and not every one. Here the sample spans approximately 230,000 clones, 87% being singletons. The sequence was obtained from a man aged 18 to 30 in good health and CMV-seropositive. The rearrangement joins TRBV6-6 to TRBJ2-7; 11 bases are shared with TRBD2. Sample: PBMCs. The CDR3 sequence is CASSYSMSGTSGRAHF. For the CDR3, the DNA is TGTGCCAGCAGTTACTCGATGTCCGGGACTAGCGGCCGGGCACACTTC.